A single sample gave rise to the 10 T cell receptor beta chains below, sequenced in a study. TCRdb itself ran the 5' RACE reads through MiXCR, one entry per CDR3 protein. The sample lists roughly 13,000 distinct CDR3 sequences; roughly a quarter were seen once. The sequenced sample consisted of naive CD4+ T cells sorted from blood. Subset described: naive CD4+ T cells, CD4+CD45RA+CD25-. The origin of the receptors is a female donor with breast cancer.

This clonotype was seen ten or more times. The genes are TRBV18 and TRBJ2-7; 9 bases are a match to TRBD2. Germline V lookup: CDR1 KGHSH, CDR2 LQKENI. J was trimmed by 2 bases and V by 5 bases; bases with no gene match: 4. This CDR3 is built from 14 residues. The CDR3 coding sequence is TGTGCCAGCTCAACGACTAGCGGAACCTACGAGCAGTACTTC. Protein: CASSTTSGTYEQYF.

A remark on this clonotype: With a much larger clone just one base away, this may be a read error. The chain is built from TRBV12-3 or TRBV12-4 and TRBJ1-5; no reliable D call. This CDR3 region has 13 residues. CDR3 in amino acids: CASSLISNQPQDF. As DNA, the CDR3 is TGTGCCAGCAGTTTAATTAGCAATCAGCCCCAGGATTTT.

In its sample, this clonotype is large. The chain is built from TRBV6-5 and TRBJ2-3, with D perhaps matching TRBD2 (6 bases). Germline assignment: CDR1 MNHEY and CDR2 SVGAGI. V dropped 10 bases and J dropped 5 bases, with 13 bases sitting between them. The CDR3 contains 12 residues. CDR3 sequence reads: CATLSSGDTQYF. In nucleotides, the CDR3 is TGTGCCACCCTAAGTAGCGGAGATACGCAGTATTTT.

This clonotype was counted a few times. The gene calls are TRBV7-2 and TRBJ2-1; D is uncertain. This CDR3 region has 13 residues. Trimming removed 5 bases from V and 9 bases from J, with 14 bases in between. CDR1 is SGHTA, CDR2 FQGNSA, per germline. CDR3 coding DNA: TGTGCCAGCAGCCCGTACAACCATCCTGAGCAGTTCTTC. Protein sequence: CASSPYNHPEQFF.

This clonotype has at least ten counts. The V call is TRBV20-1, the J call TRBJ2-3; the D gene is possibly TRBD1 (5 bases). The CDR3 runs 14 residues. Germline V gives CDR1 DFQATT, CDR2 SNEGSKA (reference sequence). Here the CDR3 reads CTRDLTVPTDTQYF. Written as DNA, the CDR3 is TGCACCCGAGACCTGACAGTGCCCACAGATACGCAGTATTTT.

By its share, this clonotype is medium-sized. The CDR3 bases are TGCGCCAGCAGCTTGGGATTAGCGGGAGACTACGAGCAGTACTTC. It translates to CASSLGLAGDYEQYF. This chain links TRBV5-1 with TRBJ2-7; 9 nucleotides line up with TRBD2. From germline, CDR1 is SGHRS and CDR2 YFSETQ. The CDR3 runs to 15 residues. V gave up 0 bases and J gave up 3 bases; unmatched junction bases: 4.

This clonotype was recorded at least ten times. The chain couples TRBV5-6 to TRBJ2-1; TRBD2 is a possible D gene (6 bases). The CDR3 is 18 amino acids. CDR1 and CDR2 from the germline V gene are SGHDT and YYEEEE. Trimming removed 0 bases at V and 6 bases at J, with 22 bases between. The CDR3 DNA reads TGTGCCAGCAGCTTGGCCGGGGCGGGCGCACGGACTACCAATGAGCAGTTCTTC. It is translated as CASSLAGAGARTTNEQFF.

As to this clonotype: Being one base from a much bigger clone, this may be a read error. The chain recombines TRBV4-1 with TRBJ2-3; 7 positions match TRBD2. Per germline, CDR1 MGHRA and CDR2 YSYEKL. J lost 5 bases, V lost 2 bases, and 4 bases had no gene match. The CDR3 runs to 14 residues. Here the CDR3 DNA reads TGCGCCAGCAGCCAAACGGGGGAGGGAGATACGCAGTATTTT. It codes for CASSQTGEGDTQYF.

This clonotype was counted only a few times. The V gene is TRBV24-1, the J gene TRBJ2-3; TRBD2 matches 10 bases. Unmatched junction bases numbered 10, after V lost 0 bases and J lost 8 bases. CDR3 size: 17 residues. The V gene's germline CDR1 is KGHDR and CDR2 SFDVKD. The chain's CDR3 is CATSDLVGLAGVSTQYF. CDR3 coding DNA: TGTGCCACCAGTGATTTGGTGGGGCTAGCGGGAGTCTCTACGCAGTATTTT.

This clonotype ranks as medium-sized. The CDR3 is CSAIPPGLEQFF. The CDR3 nucleotides read TGCAGTGCCATCCCACCGGGACTCGAGCAGTTCTTC. The genes are TRBV20-1 and TRBJ2-1, with D possibly matching TRBD2 (6 bases). The CDR3 extends over 12 amino acids. V was cut by 6 bases and J by 10 bases, with 16 bases left in between. CDR1 is DFQATT and CDR2 is SNEGSKA in the germline V gene (reference sequence).